This T cell receptor (beta chain) came from a study of blood T cell repertoires in COVID-19. The repertoire was sequenced with immunoSEQ multiplex PCR; TCRdb's copy has only in-frame clones and lacks some. In the table there are around 250,000 clones, roughly 83% of which are singletons. The germline V gene encodes CDR1 SNHLY and CDR2 FYNNEI. The CDR3 is made up of 14 amino acids. V lost 4 bases, J lost 5 bases, and 14 bases lay in between. Sequenced sample: peripheral blood. The J gene is TRBJ2-5, the V gene TRBV2, with D possibly being TRBD1 (6 bases). This TCR was sampled from a man in his 60s who had recovered from COVID-19. CDR3 in DNA: TGTGCCAGCAGTGCTGAAGGGGGTGTTGAGACCCAGTACTTC. As protein: CASSAEGGVETQYF.